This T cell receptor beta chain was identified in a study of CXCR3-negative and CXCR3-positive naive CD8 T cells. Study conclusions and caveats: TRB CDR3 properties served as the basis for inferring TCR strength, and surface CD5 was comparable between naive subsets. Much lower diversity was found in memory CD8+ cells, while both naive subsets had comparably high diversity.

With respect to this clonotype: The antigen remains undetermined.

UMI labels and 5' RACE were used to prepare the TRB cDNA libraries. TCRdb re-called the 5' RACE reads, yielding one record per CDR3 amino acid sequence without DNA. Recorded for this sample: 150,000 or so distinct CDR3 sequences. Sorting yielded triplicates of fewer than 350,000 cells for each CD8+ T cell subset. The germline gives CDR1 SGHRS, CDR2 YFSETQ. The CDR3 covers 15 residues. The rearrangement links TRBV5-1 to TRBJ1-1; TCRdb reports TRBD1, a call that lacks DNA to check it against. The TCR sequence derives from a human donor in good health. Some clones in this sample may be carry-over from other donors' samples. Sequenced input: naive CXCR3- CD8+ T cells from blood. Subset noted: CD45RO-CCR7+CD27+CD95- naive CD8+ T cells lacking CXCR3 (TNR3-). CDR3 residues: CASSTKQGLNTEAFF. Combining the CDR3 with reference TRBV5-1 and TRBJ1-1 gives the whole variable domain KAGVTQTPRYLIKTRGQQVTLSCSPISGHRSVSWYQQTPGQGLQFLFEYFSETQRNKGNFPGRFSGRQFSNSRSEMNVSTLELGDSALYLCASSTKQGLNTEAFFGQGTRLTVV.